This is a list of T cell receptor beta chains from one sample in a study of T-cell reconstitution after alpha-beta-depleted transplantation in children. TCRdb fed the PCR reads into MiXCR, producing one record per CDR3 protein. This sample has a few hundred thousand distinct CDR3 sequences, with around a tenth found just once. The sequencing here drew on peripheral blood, taken 180 days after TCRalphabeta/CD19-depleted stem cell transplant. The receptors were sampled from a male patient between 2 and 15 years old who had a stem cell transplant for chronic granulomatous disease, so the T cells may come from the graft donor. Both conserved end residues are part of each CDR3. The D gene is left open where the match is weak. Expanded clones are given a class, and other clones once, few, many or no size at all.

>many|TRBJ2-7|TRBD1|TRBV28
TGTGCCACCGGACAGGGGTACGAGCAGTACTTC
CATGQGYEQYF
>.|TRBJ2-6|TRBD1|TRBV19
TGTGCCAGTAGGAACCGGGACAGGGCCTCTGGGGCCAACGTCCTGACTTTC
CASRNRDRASGANVLTF
>many|TRBJ2-7|.|TRBV27
TGTGCCAGCAGTTTAGGGGGACGGGGGGCCGAGCAGTACTTC
CASSLGGRGAEQYF
>many|TRBJ2-5|.|TRBV29-1
TGCAGCGTTGCGTCCGGGGTAGAGACCCAGTACTTC
CSVASGVETQYF
>many|TRBJ2-7|.|TRBV29-1
TGCAGCGTTGAAGAGCAGGGGGGCGAGCAGTACTTC
CSVEEQGGEQYF
>many|TRBJ2-2|.|TRBV7-3
TGTGCCAGCAGCTACAGCGGTACCGGGGAGCTGTTTTTT
CASSYSGTGELFF
>many|TRBJ1-2|TRBD1|TRBV12-3/TRBV12-4
TGTGCCAGCAGTCTTCCGGGACAGGGGGCGCTTGGCTACACCTTC
CASSLPGQGALGYTF
>.|TRBJ1-1|.|TRBV19
TGTGCCAGTATGACCGGACAGAAGAACACTGAAGCTTTCTTT
CASMTGQKNTEAFF
>many|TRBJ2-7|.|TRBV12-3/TRBV12-4
TGTGCCAGCAGTCGCTATGGGCGGGGACCCTACGAGCAGTACTTC
CASSRYGRGPYEQYF
>many|TRBJ2-7|.|TRBV7-2
TGTGCCACCAATTACGAGCAGTACTTC
CATNYEQYF
>many|TRBJ2-3|TRBD2|TRBV7-3
TGTGCCAGCAGCTTTGGCGGGAGGCTCTCAGATACGCAGTATTTT
CASSFGGRLSDTQYF
>many|TRBJ2-1|.|TRBV28
TGTGCCAGCACCCCGGGGTACGGGAGCTCCTACAATGAGCAGTTCTTC
CASTPGYGSSYNEQFF
>many|TRBJ1-2|TRBD1|TRBV9
TGTGCCAGCAGCTCCTATCGGGACAGTACGACTGGCTACACCTTC
CASSSYRDSTTGYTF
>few|TRBJ2-5|.|TRBV11-2
TGTGCCAGCAGCTTAGGGGGGCTTCAGCGGGCAGCGCGTCAAGAGACCCAGTACTTC
CASSLGGLQRAARQETQYF
>many|TRBJ2-1|TRBD2|TRBV20-1
TGCAGTGCCCCGCGGGGGAATGAGCAGTTCTTC
CSAPRGNEQFF
>many|TRBJ2-2|.|TRBV5-5
TGTGCCAGCAGCTTGCAGGGGTTGGAGACCGGGGAGCTGTTTTTT
CASSLQGLETGELFF
>many|TRBJ1-5|.|TRBV21-1
TGTGCCAGCAGACAAAGGACACCCTTGAAGCCCCAGCATTTT
CASRQRTPLKPQHF
>many|TRBJ1-2|.|TRBV29-1
TGCAGCGGTGGAAACAGGGAAACTGGCTACACCTTC
CSGGNRETGYTF
>once|TRBJ2-1|TRBD2|TRBV19
TGTGCCAGTAGTATGTGGCGGGGGGTCAATGAGCAGTTCTTC
CASSMWRGVNEQFF
>many|TRBJ2-2|.|TRBV4-3
TGCGCCAGCAGCCAAGACCCTATGGCTTGGATATCCACCGGGGAGCTGTTTTTT
CASSQDPMAWISTGELFF
>many|TRBJ2-7|TRBD1|TRBV20-1
TGCAGTGCTAGCACCCGAAATCACCGGGACAGGGATTACGAGCAGTACTTC
CSASTRNHRDRDYEQYF
>many|TRBJ2-2|.|TRBV5-1
TGCGCCAGCAGCCCCGGGATCCGGGAGCTGTTTTTT
CASSPGIRELFF
>many|TRBJ2-1|TRBD2|TRBV18
TGTGCCAGCTCACATAGCGGGAGGGCCTACAATGAGCAGTTCTTC
CASSHSGRAYNEQFF
>many|TRBJ2-1|.|TRBV7-8
TGTGCCAGCACCCTCGGGGACAATGAGCAGTTCTTC
CASTLGDNEQFF